These 10 T cell receptor beta chains share one sample of origin, sequenced in a study of radiotherapy plus CTLA-4 blockade in lung cancer. Some clones are missing from TCRdb's copy, which holds only in-frame ones; the method was immunoSEQ multiplex PCR. The repertoire has about 100,000 clones, about 83% of them found once; the top ten carry 0.75% to 0.85%. The sample was peripheral blood, taken from a patient treated with radiotherapy plus ipilimumab. The receptors shown here come from a human donor with non-small cell lung cancer who had stable disease on radiotherapy plus ipilimumab.

The J gene is TRBJ1-2, the V gene TRBV28; 8 nucleotides agree with TRBD1. The CDR3 sequence is 14 residues long. V lost 2 bases to trimming and J lost 5 bases; unmatched junction nucleotides: 4. The germline V gene encodes CDR1 MDHEN and CDR2 SYDVKM. The CDR3 spells CASSLTGGLYGYTF. In nucleotides, the CDR3 is TGTGCCAGCAGTTTAACAGGGGGTTTGTATGGCTACACCTTC.

Comments on this clone: Other DNA sequences in this specimen translate into the identical CDR3. The CDR3 DNA reads TGTGCCATCAGTGAGGGACAGGGTAGGACAGATACGCAGTATTTT. Translated: CAISEGQGRTDTQYF. The chain couples TRBV10-3 to TRBJ2-3; TRBD1 matches at 8 bases. This CDR3 has 15 residues. Germline V gene sequence: CDR1 ENHRY, CDR2 SYGVKD. V gave up 2 bases and J gave up 3 bases; unmatched junction bases: 4.

The chain joins TRBV7-2 to TRBJ2-3; D is unresolved. Looked up from germline, CDR1 is SGHTA and CDR2 is FQGNSA. The CDR3 totals 17 residues. V shed 2 bases and J shed 0 bases, with 15 bases lying between them. The CDR3 loop is CASSLMRSGLSTDTQYF. DNA for the CDR3: TGTGCCAGCAGCTTAATGAGGTCTGGCTTGAGCACAGATACGCAGTATTTT.

Comments on this clone: At the DNA level, this CDR3 is encoded by other sequences in the same sample as well. V and J are TRBV11-3 and TRBJ2-3, with 8 bases lining up with TRBD2. V shed 5 bases and J 0 bases; nucleotides not matched to a gene: 4. The V gene's germline CDR1 is SGHNT and CDR2 YENEEA. This CDR3 has 15 residues. Here the CDR3 reads CASSITSGSTDTQYF. In DNA, the CDR3 is TGTGCCAGCAGCATCACTAGCGGAAGCACAGATACGCAGTATTTT.

The V call is TRBV15, the J call TRBJ2-1; D not resolved. CDR1 LNHNV and CDR2 YYDKDF come from the germline V gene (reference sequence). Trimming shortened V by 0 bases and J by 4 bases, and 10 bases separated the two germline ends. This CDR3 comprises 15 residues. Here the CDR3 reads CATSRDRAPYNEQFF. CDR3 bases: TGTGCCACCAGCAGAGATAGGGCCCCTTACAATGAGCAGTTCTTC.

The chain couples TRBV19 to TRBJ2-1, with 11 bases fitting TRBD2. With V trimmed by 4 bases and J by 2 bases, 4 bases remained unmatched. Germline CDR1 and CDR2: LNHDA and SQIVND (reference sequence). The CDR3 totals 16 residues. For the CDR3, the DNA is TGTGCCAGTAGTACCCCACTAGCGGGGGCCTACAATGAGCAGTTCTTC. It specifies CASSTPLAGAYNEQFF.

The chain combines TRBV4-1 with TRBJ1-2; 7 bases match TRBD1. This CDR3 has 17 residues. CDR1 and CDR2 from the germline V gene are MGHRA and YSYEKL. V dropped 3 bases and J dropped 4; count of bases not matched to a gene: 14. Here the CDR3 reads CASSQAIDRADSYGYTF. Written as DNA, the CDR3 is TGCGCCAGCAGCCAGGCAATTGACAGGGCGGATTCCTATGGCTACACCTTC.

This chain joins TRBV5-6 and TRBJ1-6; 7 nucleotides agree with TRBD1. This CDR3 comprises 14 residues. The V and J ends lost 0 bases and 8 bases, in that order; junction bases with no gene match: 2. CDR1 and CDR2 (germline): SGHDT, YYEEEE. CDR3 residues: CASSLAQGDSPLHF. The DNA for the CDR3 is TGTGCCAGCAGCTTGGCCCAGGGGGATTCACCCCTCCACTTT. The complete variable domain, with remaining parts taken from reference TRBV5-6 and TRBJ1-6, reads DAGVTQSPTHLIKTRGQQVTLRCSPKSGHDTVSWYQQALGQGPQFIFQYYEEEERQRGNFPDRFSGHQFPNYSSELNVNALLLGDSALYLCASSLAQGDSPLHFGNGTRLTVT.

The chain employs TRBV5-4 and TRBJ2-1, with a tentative D call TRBD2 (6 bases). Germline loops: CDR1 SGHNT, CDR2 YYREEE (reference sequence). Trimming took off 3 bases at V and 5 bases at J, with 15 bases between the two ends. This CDR3 is 15 amino acids long. In DNA form, the CDR3 reads TGTGCCAGCAGCTCTCCCAGCGGGCCTGACAATGAGCAGTTCTTC. Protein product: CASSSPSGPDNEQFF.

CDR3 residues: CASSAPDWANVLTF. The DNA of the CDR3 is TGTGCCAGCAGTGCCCCGGACTGGGCCAACGTCCTGACTTTC. The chain joins TRBV6-4 to TRBJ2-6; possibly TRBD2 for D (5 bases). The germline V and J ends were trimmed by 4 bases and 5 bases, with 9 bases remaining between them. In germline, CDR1 is MRHNA, CDR2 SNTAGT. This CDR3 contains 14 residues.